This TCR beta chain was retrieved from a study of blood T cell repertoires in COVID-19. Study summary: From the United States, Italy and Spain came samples of acute and convalescent COVID-19.

The repertoire was sequenced with immunoSEQ multiplex PCR; TCRdb's copy has only in-frame clones and lacks some. This table holds under 350,000 clones, roughly 86% found once. The germline V gene encodes CDR1 SGHVS and CDR2 FQNEAQ. The trim removed 2 bases at V and 3 bases at J, leaving 8 bases unmatched. The CDR3 extends over 17 amino acids. The TCR was taken from a woman aged 25 to 39 with COVID-19, enrolled during active disease. The V gene is TRBV7-8, the J gene TRBJ1-5; 9 bases map to TRBD1. Sequenced sample: peripheral blood. The CDR3 here is CASSLTAGQGSNQPQHF. The DNA of the CDR3 is TGTGCCAGCAGCTTAACCGCGGGACAGGGATCCAATCAGCCCCAGCATTTT.